The 21 T cell receptor beta chains given below trace back to one sample, sequenced in a study of cytomegalovirus exposure and HLA in healthy donors. 13 Jbeta primers and 60 Vbeta primers were used for the PCR. This table comes from immunoSEQ multiplex PCR, and its TCRdb copy is limited to in-frame clones, with some not included. Here the sample spans 180,000 or so clones, over 75% being singletons. The sequenced material came from PBMCs. These receptors were obtained from a man in his fifties or sixties in good health and CMV-seropositive.

The rearrangement uses TRBV7-7 and TRBJ2-1, with a tentative D call TRBD1 (5 bases). Trimming took 2 bases from V and 9 from J, leaving 11 bases between them. Germline lookup yields CDR1 SSHAT and CDR2 FNYEAQ (reference sequence). The CDR3 has 13 amino acids. This CDR3 reads CASSLQGPGEQFF. The CDR3 DNA follows: TGTGCCAGCAGCTTACAGGGCCCGGGTGAGCAGTTCTTC.

The rearrangement joins TRBV2 to TRBJ2-1; 10 bases map to TRBD1. The CDR3 sequence is 16 residues long. V gave up 0 bases and J gave up 6 bases; unmatched junction bases: 5. CDR1 is SNHLY and CDR2 is FYNNEI in the germline V gene. CDR3 nucleotides: TGTGCCAGCAGTGAAGCGACCGGGACAGGGGCCAATGAGCAGTTCTTC. Amino acid sequence: CASSEATGTGANEQFF.

V and J are TRBV9 and TRBJ2-5; 15 bases are a match to TRBD2. The CDR3 totals 17 residues. Germline CDR1 and CDR2: SGDLS and YYNGEE. V was clipped by 3 bases and J by 1 base; unmatched bases: 4. The CDR3 DNA follows: TGTGCCAGCAGCGCCGGGACTAGCGGGGGGACCCAAGAGACCCAGTACTTC. It encodes CASSAGTSGGTQETQYF.

The chain joins TRBV7-9 to TRBJ2-3; D is perhaps TRBD1 (6 bases). V gave up 3 bases and J gave up 3 bases, with 10 bases separating them. From germline, CDR1 is SEHNR and CDR2 FQNEAQ (reference sequence). CDR3 length: 14 residues. The DNA of the CDR3 is TGTGCCAGCAGCTTGAGGGACACTACAGATACGCAGTATTTT. Its translation: CASSLRDTTDTQYF. Supplemented by reference TRBV7-9 and TRBJ2-3, the full variable domain reads DTGVSQNPRHKITKRGQNVTFRCDPISEHNRLYWYRQTLGQGPEFLTYFQNEAQLEKSRLLSDRFSAERPKGSFSTLEIQRTEQGDSAMYLCASSLRDTTDTQYFGPGTRLTVL.

This clone turned up a few times. The chain employs TRBV28 and TRBJ2-5; D might be TRBD2 (5 bases). The V end lost 3 bases, the J end lost 2 bases, and 22 bases lay between the germline ends. The CDR3 contains 18 residues. The germline V gene has CDR1 MDHEN and CDR2 SYDVKM. CDR3 nucleotides: TGTGCCAGCAGTTTGAATTCCCTGGGCCCGGACTTTCAAGAGACCCAGTACTTC. Encoded protein: CASSLNSLGPDFQETQYF. The entire variable domain, with the rest obtained from reference TRBV28 and TRBJ2-5, is as follows: DVKVTQSSRYLVKRTGEKVFLECVQDMDHENMFWYRQDPGLGLRLIYFSYDVKMKEKGDIPEGYSVSREKKERFSLILESASTNQTSMYLCASSLNSLGPDFQETQYFGPGTRLLVL.

The DNA for the CDR3 is TGTGCCAGCAACGGGGGCGGGGGTGCCTCCTACAATGAGCAGTTCTTC. This codes for CASNGGGGASYNEQFF. The chain joins TRBV7-3 to TRBJ2-1, with D maybe TRBD2 (7 bases). Per germline, CDR1 SGHTA and CDR2 FQGTGA. The CDR3 totals 16 residues. Trimming removed 7 bases from V and 0 bases from J, with 16 bases in between.

V gene TRBV29-1 combines with J gene TRBJ2-3, with a weak D call TRBD1 (7 bases). Germline V gene data show CDR1 as SQVTM and CDR2 as ANQGSEA. Trimming removed 7 bases at V and 5 bases at J, with 22 bases between. The CDR3 spans 15 residues. The CDR3 loop reads CSAGSRQGGRDTQYF. Here the CDR3 DNA reads TGCAGCGCTGGATCCCGGCAGGGGGGTCGAGATACGCAGTATTTT.

This rearrangement joins TRBV9 to TRBJ2-1; tentative D call: TRBD2 (6 bases). The CDR3 covers 15 residues. Trimming took 0 bases from V and 1 from J, leaving 8 bases between them. Germline CDR1 is SGDLS and CDR2 is YYNGEE. For the CDR3, the DNA is TGTGCCAGCAGCGTAGTTAGCGGATCCTACAATGAGCAGTTCTTC. Residues: CASSVVSGSYNEQFF. Complete variable domain (other parts from reference TRBV9 and TRBJ2-1): DSGVTQTPKHLITATGQRVTLRCSPRSGDLSVYWYQQSLDQGLQFLIQYYNGEERAKGNILERFSAQQFPDLHSELNLSSLELGDSALYFCASSVVSGSYNEQFFGPGTRLTVL.

This chain joins TRBV9 and TRBJ2-5; D might be TRBD1 (6 bases). This CDR3 has 15 residues. The germline V gene has CDR1 SGDLS and CDR2 YYNGEE. Trimming removed 0 bases at V and 2 bases at J, with 11 bases between. The CDR3 DNA is TGTGCCAGCAGCGTAGTGGGGGCAGAACAAGAGACCCAGTACTTC. This translates into CASSVVGAEQETQYF.

This clone was found a few times. This sequence joins TRBV6-5 and TRBJ1-2; tentative D call: TRBD1 (5 bases). CDR1 is MNHEY, CDR2 SVGAGI, per germline. The V end was cut by 2 bases, the J end by 5 bases, with 12 bases between. This CDR3 spans 14 amino acids. CDR3: CASSYGVGGYGYTF. CDR3 nucleotides: TGTGCCAGCAGTTACGGGGTCGGGGGATATGGCTACACCTTC.

The chain couples TRBV4-1 to TRBJ2-7, with 8 bases lining up with TRBD2. This CDR3 has 16 residues. V was clipped by 2 bases and J by 3 bases; unmatched bases: 9. In germline, CDR1 is MGHRA, CDR2 YSYEKL. The CDR3 loop reads CASSQYRAGGLYEQYV. The DNA of the CDR3 is TGCGCCAGCAGCCAATACAGGGCGGGGGGCCTCTACGAGCAGTACGTC.

The rearrangement joins TRBV7-2 to TRBJ2-1; a weak D match, TRBD1 (5 bases). Germline-derived CDR1 and CDR2 are SGHTA and FQGNSA. V lost 2 bases and J 6 bases, leaving 5 bases between the germline ends. CDR3 length: 12 amino acids. The CDR3 region has the DNA TGTGCCAGCAGCTTACAGGGCAATGAGCAGTTCTTC. Its protein product is CASSLQGNEQFF.

The chain is built from TRBV6-5 and TRBJ2-2, with 8 positions matching TRBD2. The junction had 2 bases not matched to a gene; V was cut back by 4 bases and J by 7 bases. This CDR3 is 13 amino acids long. CDR1 MNHEY and CDR2 SVGAGI come from the germline V gene. The CDR3 region is CASSWRGVGELFF. The CDR3 bases are TGTGCCAGCAGTTGGCGGGGGGTCGGGGAGCTGTTTTTT.

The CDR3 DNA sequence: TGTGCCAGCAGCTTGACGAGCGTGGAGGGCAATCAGCCCCAGCATTTT. The encoded protein is CASSLTSVEGNQPQHF. The rearrangement links TRBV5-6 to TRBJ1-5; D not certain. This CDR3 has 16 amino acids. V was clipped by 1 base and J by 2 bases, with 13 bases between them. Germline lookup yields CDR1 SGHDT and CDR2 YYEEEE.

The gene calls are TRBV4-1 and TRBJ2-7, with D perhaps matching TRBD2 (5 bases). V gave up 0 bases and J gave up 1 base, with 10 bases separating them. The CDR3 runs 15 residues. Germline-derived CDR1 and CDR2 are MGHRA and YSYEKL. The CDR3 spells CASSQDRGPSYEQYV. Here the CDR3 DNA reads TGCGCCAGCAGCCAAGATCGGGGTCCGTCCTACGAGCAGTACGTC.

The chain uses TRBV27 and TRBJ1-1, with D possibly TRBD1 on 6 matching bases. The CDR3 loop spans 15 amino acids. Between the trimmed V and J ends, which lost 5 bases and 0 bases, there was a span of 13 bases. Germline CDR1 is MNHEY and CDR2 is SMNVEV (reference sequence). CDR3 protein: CASSSMGALNTEAFF. CDR3 coding DNA: TGTGCCAGCAGTAGTATGGGGGCCTTGAACACTGAAGCTTTCTTT.

This clone was seen a few times. The J gene is TRBJ1-2, the V gene TRBV5-6, with 9 bases fitting TRBD1. Trimming removed 4 bases from V and 3 bases from J; junction bases left unmatched: 10. Germline loops: CDR1 SGHDT, CDR2 YYEEEE. This CDR3 spans 16 amino acids. CDR3: CASSHYRGLWDYGYTF. CDR3 coding DNA: TGTGCCAGCAGCCATTACAGGGGGCTGTGGGACTATGGCTACACCTTC.

The CDR3 spells CASRDRGRADTQYF. CDR3 coding DNA: TGTGCCAGCAGGGACAGGGGGCGAGCAGATACGCAGTATTTT. The chain carries TRBV19 and TRBJ2-3, with 12 bases identical to TRBD1. V lost 9 bases to trimming and J lost 4 bases; unmatched junction nucleotides: 5. The length of the CDR3 is 14 residues. Germline V lookup: CDR1 LNHDA, CDR2 SQIVND (reference sequence).

The chain is built from TRBV14 and TRBJ1-2; 7 bases line up with TRBD1. This CDR3 comprises 16 residues. Germline CDR1 is SGHDN and CDR2 is FVKESK. After removal of 5 bases from V and 5 bases from J, the junction contained 14 bases not matched to a gene. The CDR3 loop is CASSWNRAGGLYGYTF. The CDR3 nucleotides are TGTGCCAGCAGCTGGAATCGGGCAGGGGGATTATATGGCTACACCTTC. Full variable domain (rest looked up from reference TRBV14 and TRBJ1-2): EAGVTQFPSHSVIEKGQTVTLRCDPISGHDNLYWYRRVMGKEIKFLLHFVKESKQDESGMPNNRFLAERTGGTYSTLKVQPAELEDSGVYFCASSWNRAGGLYGYTFGSGTRLTVV.

The chain couples TRBV6-5 to TRBJ1-2, with 9 bases lining up with TRBD1. V lost 5 bases to trimming and J lost 8 bases; unmatched junction nucleotides: 6. Germline CDR1 is MNHEY and CDR2 is SVGAGI. This CDR3 has 13 amino acids. The CDR3 spells CASSTTGGEGYTF. CDR3 sequence (DNA): TGTGCCAGCAGTACGACAGGGGGAGAGGGCTACACCTTC.

The chain carries TRBV13 and TRBJ1-2; D not resolved. Looked up from germline, CDR1 is PRHDT and CDR2 is FYEKMQ (reference sequence). Deletions cut 5 bases from V and 2 bases from J, with 12 bases between. CDR3 size: 14 residues. CDR3 in DNA: TGTGCCAGCAGCCTCCAGACGGGGAACTATGGCTACACCTTC. Its translation is CASSLQTGNYGYTF.